The text below deals with one TCR beta chain. Germline V gene sequence: CDR1 SNHLY, CDR2 FYNNEI. The germline V and J ends were trimmed by 5 bases and 1 base, with 5 bases remaining between them. There are 13 residues in the CDR3. This record belongs to a study of blood T cell repertoires in COVID-19. As for the study in general: Acute and convalescent COVID-19 specimens originated in the United States, Italy and Spain. PBMCs, B-cell-depleted T cells, or T cells were the source of the cDNA or gDNA that made up the material.

Assay: immunoSEQ multiplex PCR; the TCRdb copy retains only in-frame clones and omits some. Of about 110,000 clones listed, approximately 70% are singletons. The clonotype comes from a woman in her 40s with acute or convalescent COVID-19. V usage is TRBV2 and J usage is TRBJ2-2; a possible D gene is TRBD2 (5 bases). Sequences were obtained from peripheral blood. This chain's CDR3 is CASSRENTGELFF. For the CDR3, the DNA is TGTGCCAGCAGTCGGGAGAACACCGGGGAGCTGTTTTTT.